What follows are 20 T cell receptor beta chains derived from one specimen sequenced in a study of long-term antiretroviral therapy in people with HIV. The run of the v3.0 immunoSEQ assay was at survey level. Sequencing used immunoSEQ multiplex PCR; TCRdb keeps in-frame clones, though not all of them. The sample has about 25,000 clones, about 86% seen once. The specimen was unsorted PBMCs, collected 1.2 years after starting antiretroviral therapy. These TCRs come from a man aged 50 to 59 with HIV.

The CDR3 coding sequence is TGTGCCAGCAGCCGGGGGGATAACTATGGCTACACCTTC. Protein product: CASSRGDNYGYTF. V and J are TRBV14 and TRBJ1-2; TRBD1 might be the D (5 bases). This CDR3 spans 13 amino acids. Germline V gene data show CDR1 as SGHDN and CDR2 as FVKESK. V was shortened by 4 bases and J by 1 base, with 7 bases between the two germline ends.

V gene TRBV10-2 combines with J gene TRBJ2-3; 9 bases agree with TRBD1. CDR3 size: 15 residues. The ends lost 6 bases at V and 0 bases at J; junction bases unmatched: 4. Germline V gives CDR1 WSHSY, CDR2 SAAADI. The chain's CDR3 is CASREQGASTDTQYF. Here the CDR3 DNA reads TGCGCCAGCAGGGAACAGGGGGCCAGCACAGATACGCAGTATTTT.

The chain couples TRBV5-4 to TRBJ2-7; D perhaps matches TRBD2 (6 bases). With 0 bases removed from V and 7 bases from J, the gap between germline ends came to 17 bases. This CDR3 is built from 15 residues. Germline V gene data show CDR1 as SGHNT and CDR2 as YYREEE (reference sequence). CDR3 protein: CASSLESGTPGEQYF. The CDR3, as DNA: TGTGCCAGCAGCTTGGAGTCCGGGACTCCGGGAGAGCAGTACTTC.

This clone was observed a handful of times. The chain links TRBV19 to TRBJ1-1, with 8 bases matching TRBD1. Germline loops: CDR1 LNHDA, CDR2 SQIVND (reference sequence). Germline trimming cut 5 bases from V and 3 bases from J; bases unmatched to any gene: 8. The CDR3 is made up of 15 amino acids. The CDR3 region is CASSVRGLGDTEAFF. The CDR3 bases are TGTGCCAGTAGTGTCAGGGGGCTGGGGGACACTGAAGCTTTCTTT.

In DNA, the CDR3 is TGTGCCAGCAGCTTAGGGCCGCGGCAGCGCACAGATACGCAGTATTTT. Translation: CASSLGPRQRTDTQYF. V usage is TRBV11-2 and J usage is TRBJ2-3; D uncertain. This CDR3 contains 16 residues. The germline V and J ends were trimmed by 1 base and 1 base, with 12 bases remaining between them. The germline CDR1 and CDR2 sequences are SGHAT and FQNNGV.

The V and J genes are TRBV5-1 and TRBJ2-1, with a weak D call TRBD1 (5 bases). Germline CDR1 SGHRS, CDR2 YFSETQ. Trimming took off 0 bases at V and 4 bases at J, with 8 bases between the two ends. This CDR3 contains 14 residues. CDR3 coding DNA: TGCGCCAGCAGCTTGGGACAGTTTTACAATGAGCAGTTCTTC. Protein: CASSLGQFYNEQFF.

The chain has TRBV7-2 and TRBJ2-7; 9 bases align to TRBD2. V lost 3 bases to trimming and J lost 2 bases; unmatched junction nucleotides: 5. CDR1 and CDR2 (germline): SGHTA, FQGNSA. CDR3 size: 15 residues. CDR3 residues: CASSLRGGHPYEQYF. In DNA, the CDR3 is TGTGCCAGCAGCTTGCGGGGGGGCCACCCCTACGAGCAGTACTTC.

With regard to this clone: One junction end disagrees with the germline gene, perhaps due to a read error. This chain connects TRBV10-3 to TRBJ2-7; possibly TRBD2 for D (6 bases). The CDR3 runs 15 residues. CDR1 and CDR2 from the germline V gene are ENHRY and SYGVKD. CDR3: CATSLGIGGVYEQYF. The CDR3 nucleotides are TGTGCCACCAGTTTGGGTATCGGGGGAGTCTACGAGCAGTACTTC.

This clone was detected only a few times. The CDR3 loop reads CASSLAGQSNQPQHF. The CDR3 bases are TGTGCCAGCAGCTTAGCCGGACAGAGCAATCAGCCCCAGCATTTT. The V and J genes are TRBV7-8 and TRBJ1-5, with D possibly being TRBD1 (6 bases). Germline V gene data show CDR1 as SGHVS and CDR2 as FQNEAQ. The V gene lost 0 bases and the J gene lost 1 base, with 7 bases spanning the gap. The CDR3 runs to 15 residues. Using reference TRBV7-8 and TRBJ1-5 for the parts outside the CDR3, the full variable domain is GAGVSQSPRYKVAKRGQDVALRCDPISGHVSLFWYQQALGQGPEFLTYFQNEAQLDKSGLPSDRFFAERPEGSVSTLKIQRTQQEDSAVYLCASSLAGQSNQPQHFGDGTRLSIL.

The chain uses TRBV11-2 and TRBJ2-7; D perhaps matches TRBD1 (5 bases). This CDR3 region has 14 residues. Germline CDR1 SGHAT, CDR2 FQNNGV. V lost 0 bases, J lost 5 bases, and 11 bases lay in between. The CDR3 DNA reads as TGTGCCAGCAGCTTAGACAGGGTAAACCACGAGCAGTACTTC. Protein product: CASSLDRVNHEQYF.

This chain connects TRBV9 to TRBJ1-6; D possibly corresponds to TRBD1 (6 bases). V lost 4 bases and J lost 8, with 16 bases in between. This CDR3 region has 15 residues. Per the germline V gene, CDR1 is SGDLS and CDR2 is YYNGEE. The CDR3 coding sequence is TGTGCCAGCAGCCCATACGCAGGGGAAGATTCACCCCTCCACTTT. The encoded protein is CASSPYAGEDSPLHF.

The gene calls are TRBV5-5 and TRBJ2-1; no firm D call. Germline assignment: CDR1 SGHKS and CDR2 YYEKEE (reference sequence). V lost 2 bases and J 2 bases, leaving 11 bases between the germline ends. The CDR3 has 15 residues. The CDR3 bases are TGTGCCAGCAGCTTTGTTTTTCCGGCCTACAATGAGCAGTTCTTC. Protein sequence: CASSFVFPAYNEQFF.

The V gene is TRBV9, the J gene TRBJ2-1, with TRBD2 identical over 10 bases. The CDR3 sequence is 15 residues long. J gave up 6 bases and V 0 bases, and 3 bases lay outside the gene matches. From germline, CDR1 is SGDLS and CDR2 YYNGEE. Here the CDR3 DNA reads TGTGCCAGCAGCGTAGCTAGCGGGGGCCCCAATGAGCAGTTCTTC. This encodes CASSVASGGPNEQFF. Together with reference TRBV9 and TRBJ2-1, the CDR3 gives the full variable domain: DSGVTQTPKHLITATGQRVTLRCSPRSGDLSVYWYQQSLDQGLQFLIQYYNGEERAKGNILERFSAQQFPDLHSELNLSSLELGDSALYFCASSVASGGPNEQFFGPGTRLTVL.

The V call is TRBV5-1, the J call TRBJ2-2; 10 bases are shared with TRBD2. Germline V CDR1 and CDR2: SGHRS, YFSETQ. V was clipped by 2 bases and J by 5 bases; unmatched bases: 3. The CDR3 sequence is 15 residues long. The CDR3 DNA sequence: TGCGCCAGCAGCTTAGCTAGCGGGGGAACCGGGGAGCTGTTTTTT. It is translated as CASSLASGGTGELFF.

V and J are TRBV5-6 and TRBJ2-1, with a possible D match to TRBD2 (5 bases). This CDR3 has 14 amino acids. CDR1 is SGHDT and CDR2 is YYEEEE in the germline V gene. Trimming stripped 7 bases from V and 9 bases from J, with 20 bases between. The CDR3 protein is CASGLLDFVSEQFF. CDR3 DNA: TGTGCCAGCGGTCTATTGGACTTTGTATCTGAGCAGTTCTTC. Full variable domain (remainder filled in from reference TRBV5-6 and TRBJ2-1): DAGVTQSPTHLIKTRGQQVTLRCSPKSGHDTVSWYQQALGQGPQFIFQYYEEEERQRGNFPDRFSGHQFPNYSSELNVNALLLGDSALYLCASGLLDFVSEQFFGPGTRLTVL.

CDR3 nucleotide sequence: TGCGCCAGCAGCTTGGCCAGGGCTACTGAAGCTTTCTTT. It encodes CASSLARATEAFF. The chain joins TRBV5-1 to TRBJ1-1; D may be TRBD1 (5 bases). CDR3 length: 13 amino acids. The germline V gene encodes CDR1 SGHRS and CDR2 YFSETQ. V dropped 0 bases and J dropped 5 bases, with 8 bases sitting between them.

This chain connects TRBV15 to TRBJ2-5; D unresolved. The germline V gene encodes CDR1 LNHNV and CDR2 YYDKDF (reference sequence). The CDR3 extends over 15 amino acids. The V end lost 5 bases, the J end lost 4 bases, and 17 bases lay between the germline ends. Written as DNA, the CDR3 is TGTGCCACCAGCGTCAGTTACGGTGCGGCAGAGACCCAGTACTTC. It specifies CATSVSYGAAETQYF. The whole variable domain, remainder taken from reference TRBV15 and TRBJ2-5, is DAMVIQNPRYQVTQFGKPVTLSCSQTLNHNVMYWYQQKSSQAPKLLFHYYDKDFNNEADTPDNFQSRRPNTSFCFLDIRSPGLGDTAMYLCATSVSYGAAETQYFGPGTRLLVL.

The chain links TRBV5-4 to TRBJ2-7; D is unclear. V lost 5 bases and J 3 bases, leaving 15 bases between the germline ends. CDR3 size: 14 residues. Germline V gives CDR1 SGHNT, CDR2 YYREEE (reference sequence). CDR3 coding DNA: TGTGCCAGCAGTTCGTCGGGCAGGCTCTACGAGCAGTACTTC. As protein: CASSSSGRLYEQYF.

The chain joins TRBV11-2 to TRBJ2-7; the D gene is possibly TRBD2 (6 bases). This CDR3 spans 14 amino acids. Germline-derived CDR1 and CDR2 are SGHAT and FQNNGV. Trimming shortened V by 4 bases and J by 3 bases, and 13 bases separated the two germline ends. This chain's CDR3 is CASSSGGPGYEQYF. CDR3 coding DNA: TGTGCCAGCAGCTCCGGGGGTCCCGGCTACGAGCAGTACTTC.

The genes are TRBV28 and TRBJ1-1; D call uncertain. The germline V and J ends were trimmed by 3 bases and 4 bases, with 9 bases remaining between them. CDR1 MDHEN and CDR2 SYDVKM come from the germline V gene. This CDR3 contains 13 residues. In nucleotides, the CDR3 is TGTGCCAGCAGTTTGGGTTGGGGCACTGAAGCTTTCTTT. The encoded protein is CASSLGWGTEAFF.